This passage covers 6 T cell receptor beta chains from one sample sequenced in a study of T-cell reconstitution after alpha-beta-depleted transplantation in children. Unique molecular identifiers were incorporated when the TCRbeta library was constructed. A single record per CDR3 protein comes from TCRdb applying MiXCR to the PCR reads. The sample has a few hundred thousand distinct CDR3 sequences; roughly 18% are singletons. The sample in question was PBMCs from the stem cell graft donor, obtained from the stem cell graft. The receptors here all came from a human donor who donated a stem cell graft to a child with acute lymphoblastic leukemia.

The chain carries TRBV19 and TRBJ2-1; TRBD2 matches 7 bases. The CDR3 has 12 residues. J was trimmed by 10 bases and V by 3 bases; bases with no gene match: 3. Germline V gene lookup returns CDR1 LNHDA and CDR2 SQIVND (reference sequence). The CDR3, as DNA: TGTGCCAGTAGTATGGCGGGAGCGGAGCAGTTCTTC. Its protein product is CASSMAGAEQFF.

The chain combines TRBV19 with TRBJ1-1; D gene unclear. V was shortened by 7 bases and J by 0 bases, with 6 bases between the two germline ends. Germline lookup yields CDR1 LNHDA and CDR2 SQIVND (reference sequence). This CDR3 region has 12 residues. The CDR3 protein is CASTRMNTEAFF. The CDR3 bases are TGTGCCAGTACACGGATGAACACTGAAGCTTTCTTT.

The chain joins TRBV6-1 to TRBJ2-5; TRBD2 is a possible D gene (6 bases). Germline CDR1 and CDR2: MNHNS and SASEGT. With 6 bases removed from V and 1 base from J, the gap between germline ends came to 21 bases. The CDR3 contains 17 residues. The CDR3 protein is CASSHWAGRGSQETQYF. DNA of the CDR3: TGTGCCAGCAGCCACTGGGCGGGAAGGGGATCCCAAGAGACCCAGTACTTC.

This chain connects TRBV5-5 to TRBJ2-1; 7 nucleotides line up with TRBD1. This CDR3 region has 14 residues. After removal of 4 bases from V and 8 bases from J, the junction contained 9 bases not matched to a gene. Germline lookup yields CDR1 SGHKS and CDR2 YYEKEE (reference sequence). The CDR3 DNA reads TGTGCCAGCAGCGTTTACAGGGGAGTGGATGAGCAGTTCTTC. Amino acids: CASSVYRGVDEQFF.

V gene TRBV9 combines with J gene TRBJ2-3; 8 bases are shared with TRBD2. With V trimmed by 4 bases and J by 5 bases, 15 bases remained unmatched. The CDR3 runs to 17 residues. Germline CDR1 reads SGDLS; CDR2 reads YYNGEE. CDR3 protein: CASSFQPGLEEKDTQYF. CDR3 nucleotide sequence: TGTGCCAGCAGCTTCCAACCGGGACTAGAGGAAAAAGATACGCAGTATTTT.

This clonotype has more than one count but fewer than ten. The gene calls are TRBV5-1 and TRBJ1-1; tentatively, D is TRBD1 (5 bases). The V gene lost 2 bases and the J gene lost 0 bases, with 20 bases spanning the gap. CDR3 length: 18 amino acids. CDR1 and CDR2 from the germline V gene are SGHRS and YFSETQ. The CDR3 region has the DNA TGCGCCAGCAGCTTTACACCCCAGGGAAGCCACATGAACACTGAAGCTTTCTTT. As protein: CASSFTPQGSHMNTEAFF. Looking up the rest from reference TRBV5-1 and TRBJ1-1 gives the full variable domain: KAGVTQTPRYLIKTRGQQVTLSCSPISGHRSVSWYQQTPGQGLQFLFEYFSETQRNKGNFPGRFSGRQFSNSRSEMNVSTLELGDSALYLCASSFTPQGSHMNTEAFFGQGTRLTVV.